A single sample is the source of the 26 T cell receptor beta chains below, sequenced in a study of T-cell reconstitution after alpha-beta-depleted transplantation in children. Unique molecular identifiers were incorporated when the TCRbeta library was constructed. TCRdb processed the PCR reads anew with MiXCR; each CDR3 protein has one entry. The data show approximately 300,000 distinct CDR3 sequences, 10% seen once. The sample here was PBMCs, taken before TCRalphabeta/CD19-depleted stem cell transplant. These receptors were obtained from a boy in the first two years of life with acute myeloid leukemia, due to receive a stem cell transplant.

This chain joins TRBV7-9 and TRBJ2-1; possibly TRBD1 for D (5 bases). Germline lookup yields CDR1 SEHNR and CDR2 FQNEAQ (reference sequence). The ends were cut back, 3 bases at V and 8 bases at J, with 14 bases in the middle. CDR3 length: 14 amino acids. The CDR3 sequence: CASSLDPRGDEQFF. In DNA, the CDR3 is TGTGCCAGCAGCTTGGATCCAAGGGGCGATGAGCAGTTCTTC.

The sample holds many counts of this clonotype. The chain carries TRBV28 and TRBJ2-2; D call uncertain. Trimming stripped 1 base from V and 0 bases from J, with 6 bases between. The CDR3 runs 15 residues. Germline V gene sequence: CDR1 MDHEN, CDR2 SYDVKM. The CDR3 bases are TGTGCCAGCAGTTTATTCGAAGCGAACACCGGGGAGCTGTTTTTT. It is translated as CASSLFEANTGELFF. The full variable domain, with the rest looked up from reference TRBV28 and TRBJ2-2, is DVKVTQSSRYLVKRTGEKVFLECVQDMDHENMFWYRQDPGLGLRLIYFSYDVKMKEKGDIPEGYSVSREKKERFSLILESASTNQTSMYLCASSLFEANTGELFFGEGSRLTVL.

This clonotype was counted ten times or more. The DNA of the CDR3 is TGCGCCAGCAGCTTGGACAAAGAGACCCAGTACTTC. Translating it yields CASSLDKETQYF. The chain carries TRBV5-1 and TRBJ2-5; no definite D call. Germline V gives CDR1 SGHRS, CDR2 YFSETQ. Trimming took 0 bases from V and 3 from J, leaving 3 bases between them. CDR3 size: 12 residues.

The chain is built from TRBV29-1 and TRBJ2-1; TRBD2 aligns across 9 bases. The trim removed 4 bases at V and 5 bases at J, leaving 6 bases unmatched. Germline V lookup: CDR1 SQVTM, CDR2 ANQGSEA. CDR3 length: 14 residues. The DNA of the CDR3 is TGCAGCGTTGCGGTGACTAGCGGAGACAATGAGCAGTTCTTC. It yields the protein CSVAVTSGDNEQFF.

This clonotype was seen many times. The chain joins TRBV7-9 to TRBJ2-7; either TRBD1 or TRBD2 may supply D (6 bases each). The germline V gene encodes CDR1 SEHNR and CDR2 FQNEAQ (reference sequence). The V gene lost 3 bases and the J gene lost 6 bases, with 18 bases spanning the gap. The CDR3 contains 15 residues. The CDR3 loop reads CASSFEGGLTLEQYF. CDR3 DNA: TGTGCCAGCAGCTTCGAAGGGGGGCTAACGCTCGAGCAGTACTTC.

This clonotype was seen at least ten times. The chain has TRBV5-6 and TRBJ1-5; unclear D gene. The CDR3 spans 12 residues. Germline V gives CDR1 SGHDT, CDR2 YYEEEE. The V and J ends lost 7 bases and 4 bases respectively, with 9 bases between them. DNA of the CDR3: TGTGCCAGCTCCTTCGAGAATCAGCCCCAGCATTTT. It encodes CASSFENQPQHF.

Regarding this clonotype: Being one base from a much bigger clone, this may be a read error. The chain carries TRBV9 and TRBJ2-5, with 7 bases that match TRBD2. The CDR3 length is 15 residues. Per germline, CDR1 SGDLS and CDR2 YYNGEE. This CDR3 reads CASSPRAGEQESQYF. CDR3 sequence (DNA): TGTGCCAGCAGCCCCCGGGCGGGGGAACAAGAGAGCCAGTACTTC.

The table lists this clonotype with many counts. This chain links TRBV5-1 with TRBJ2-1, with 8 positions matching TRBD1. This CDR3 spans 17 amino acids. The V gene end was trimmed by 1 base and the J gene end by 0 bases; junction bases not matched to a gene: 6. Germline CDR1 and CDR2: SGHRS and YFSETQ. CDR3 nucleotide sequence: TGCGCCAGCAGCTTGAGCGGACAGGGCAGCTCCTACAATGAGCAGTTCTTC. This encodes CASSLSGQGSSYNEQFF.

This clonotype has ten or more counts. V usage is TRBV2 and J usage is TRBJ2-2; TRBD2 is a possible D gene (5 bases). V gave up 4 bases and J gave up 3 bases, with 6 bases separating them. The CDR3 totals 13 residues. Germline values: CDR1 SNHLY, CDR2 FYNNEI. In DNA form, the CDR3 reads TGTGCCAGCAGTGCGGGGTACACCGGGGAGCTGTTTTTT. This encodes CASSAGYTGELFF.

This clonotype was found many times. This chain joins TRBV12-3 or TRBV12-4 and TRBJ2-1, with D hard to call. V lost 7 bases, J lost 1 base, and 14 bases lay in between. This CDR3 is 15 amino acids long. CDR3 loop: CASNPEAYSYNEQFF. The CDR3 DNA is TGTGCCAGCAATCCAGAGGCTTATTCCTACAATGAGCAGTTCTTC.

Worth noting for this clonotype: This sequence may be a read error, since a much larger clone differs from it by one base. The CDR3: CASSLTSPGLAAMQSF. CDR3 nucleotide sequence: TGTGCCAGCAGCTTAACTTCCCCGGGACTAGCGGCGATGCAGTCCTTC. The chain carries TRBV12-3 or TRBV12-4 and TRBJ2-1; 11 bases are shared with TRBD2. The CDR3 totals 16 residues.

This chain uses TRBV5-1 with TRBJ2-5; TRBD1 aligns across 7 bases. Trimming cost V 1 base and J 5 bases; bases outside gene matches: 8. The V gene's germline CDR1 is SGHRS and CDR2 YFSETQ. CDR3 size: 15 residues. Written as DNA, the CDR3 is TGCGCCAGCAGCTTGAGGACAGGTATACCGGAGACCCAGTACTTC. As protein: CASSLRTGIPETQYF.

This chain links TRBV12-3 or TRBV12-4 with TRBJ2-7; the match to TRBD1 covers 7 bases. V dropped 3 bases and J dropped 5; count of bases not matched to a gene: 7. This CDR3 is 14 amino acids long. CDR3 protein: CASSLGDSPHEQYF. In nucleotides, the CDR3 is TGTGCCAGCAGTTTGGGGGACAGTCCCCACGAGCAGTACTTC.

This clonotype was seen repeatedly, ten times or more. This rearrangement joins TRBV7-8 to TRBJ2-1; D possibly corresponds to TRBD2 (5 bases). Germline-derived CDR1 and CDR2 are SGHVS and FQNEAQ. The V gene lost 2 bases and the J gene lost 0 bases, with 14 bases spanning the gap. This CDR3 comprises 17 residues. The DNA of the CDR3 is TGTGCCAGCAGCTTAAGGGCTAGCCGGAGCTCCTACAATGAGCAGTTCTTC. This encodes CASSLRASRSSYNEQFF.

This clonotype was seen more than once but under ten times. J is TRBJ2-7 and V is TRBV11-1; no clear D gene. The V gene's germline CDR1 is SGHAT and CDR2 FQDESV (reference sequence). Trimming took off 5 bases at V and 0 bases at J, with 23 bases between the two ends. This CDR3 has 18 amino acids. The CDR3, as DNA: TGTGCCAGCAGCCCACGTACCTCCCGGGCTTCGAGCTCCTACGAGCAGTACTTC. Translating gives CASSPRTSRASSSYEQYF. Full variable domain (outside the CDR3, taken from reference TRBV11-1 and TRBJ2-7): EAEVAQSPRYKITEKSQAVAFWCDPISGHATLYWYRQILGQGPELLVQFQDESVVDDSQLPKDRFSAERLKGVDSTLKIQPAELGDSAMYLCASSPRTSRASSSYEQYFGPGTRLTVT.

As to this clonotype: A much larger clone lies one base from this, so it may be a read error. The DNA for the CDR3 is TGTTCCAGCAGGAACCCGGGCCGCAATCAGCCCCAGCATTTT. Protein product: CSSRNPGRNQPQHF. The genes are TRBV28 and TRBJ1-5; D is undetermined. The V gene's germline CDR1 is MDHEN and CDR2 SYDVKM. This CDR3 spans 14 amino acids.

This clonotype appeared many times. The chain employs TRBV28 and TRBJ2-7, with TRBD1 as a possible D gene (5 bases). The germline gives CDR1 MDHEN, CDR2 SYDVKM. Trimming stripped 2 bases from V and 0 bases from J, with 8 bases between. The CDR3 loop spans 14 amino acids. CDR3: CASSLVRASYEQYF. The CDR3 nucleotides are TGTGCCAGCAGTTTAGTCAGGGCCTCCTACGAGCAGTACTTC. Full variable domain (missing parts from reference TRBV28 and TRBJ2-7): DVKVTQSSRYLVKRTGEKVFLECVQDMDHENMFWYRQDPGLGLRLIYFSYDVKMKEKGDIPEGYSVSREKKERFSLILESASTNQTSMYLCASSLVRASYEQYFGPGTRLTVT.

This clonotype was seen ten or more times. The chain is built from TRBV7-9 and TRBJ2-1; D may match TRBD1 or TRBD2 (6 bases each). Trimming pared 6 bases from V and 6 bases from J, leaving 21 bases between. Germline V gene lookup returns CDR1 SEHNR and CDR2 FQNEAQ (reference sequence). The CDR3 spans 16 residues. For the CDR3, the DNA is TGTGCCAGCAGTTTCCCGCCCTCGAGGGGGGCCAATGAGCAGTTCTTC. The encoded protein is CASSFPPSRGANEQFF.

This clonotype occurred many times. The genes are TRBV29-1 and TRBJ2-1; 7 bases map to TRBD2. Germline V gene lookup returns CDR1 SQVTM and CDR2 ANQGSEA. V gave up 5 bases and J gave up 4 bases; unmatched junction bases: 8. CDR3 length equals 14 residues. CDR3 amino acids: CSVLGAGPYNEQFF. CDR3 in DNA: TGCAGCGTTCTCGGAGCGGGACCTTACAATGAGCAGTTCTTC.

This clonotype was seen at least ten times. The V gene is TRBV5-1, the J gene TRBJ1-2; D is perhaps TRBD1 (6 bases). Germline V lookup: CDR1 SGHRS, CDR2 YFSETQ. Trimming pared 0 bases from V and 1 base from J, leaving 13 bases between. This CDR3 is built from 16 residues. The CDR3 sequence is CASSLDRAGFNYGYTF. CDR3 in DNA: TGCGCCAGCAGCTTGGACAGGGCTGGCTTTAACTATGGCTACACCTTC.

This clonotype was recorded at least ten times. This chain joins TRBV5-6 and TRBJ2-4; maybe TRBD2 (5 bases). CDR1 is SGHDT and CDR2 is YYEEEE in the germline V gene. V was cut by 0 bases and J by 0 bases, with 10 bases left in between. The CDR3 contains 16 residues. CDR3: CASSLGGLLAKNIQYF. CDR3 in DNA: TGTGCCAGCAGCTTGGGAGGGTTACTAGCCAAAAACATTCAGTACTTC. The whole variable domain, filled in from reference TRBV5-6 and TRBJ2-4, reads DAGVTQSPTHLIKTRGQQVTLRCSPKSGHDTVSWYQQALGQGPQFIFQYYEEEERQRGNFPDRFSGHQFPNYSSELNVNALLLGDSALYLCASSLGGLLAKNIQYFGAGTRLSVL.

This clonotype was recorded at least ten times. V is TRBV7-9 and J is TRBJ2-1; 11 bases match TRBD2. V lost 6 bases and J lost 6; bases outside the gene matches: 7. The CDR3 totals 15 residues. In germline, CDR1 is SEHNR, CDR2 FQNEAQ (reference sequence). In DNA form, the CDR3 reads TGTGCCAGCAGTTTTAGCGGGGGGGCTATCAATGAGCAGTTCTTC. The encoded protein is CASSFSGGAINEQFF.

Many counts were recorded for this clonotype. V usage is TRBV7-3 and J usage is TRBJ2-1; TRBD2 might be the D (7 bases). The germline gives CDR1 SGHTA, CDR2 FQGTGA. This CDR3 comprises 16 residues. V was clipped by 2 bases and J by 3 bases, with 14 bases between them. The CDR3 loop is CASSLEGGTRYNEQFF. The CDR3 coding sequence is TGTGCCAGCAGCTTAGAGGGGGGGACCCGCTACAATGAGCAGTTCTTC.

There are many counts of this clonotype. CDR3 region: CASSLSGNTYYEQYF. CDR3 sequence (DNA): TGTGCCAGCAGCCTTAGCGGGAATACTTACTACGAGCAGTACTTC. The chain has TRBV7-8 and TRBJ2-7, with 8 bases lining up with TRBD2. V lost 5 bases and J lost 3; bases outside the gene matches: 9. This CDR3 has 15 residues. Germline-derived CDR1 and CDR2 are SGHVS and FQNEAQ.

In its sample, this clonotype was seen many times. The chain employs TRBV28 and TRBJ2-2; TRBD1 agrees at 7 bases. After removal of 3 bases from V and 5 bases from J, the junction contained 6 bases not matched to a gene. The CDR3 contains 15 residues. The germline gives CDR1 MDHEN, CDR2 SYDVKM. The CDR3 sequence: CASSLWGQITGELFF. CDR3 bases: TGTGCCAGCAGTTTGTGGGGACAGATTACCGGGGAGCTGTTTTTT.

This clonotype was observed many times. Germline is not matched at one junction end, which may reflect a read error. The V and J genes are TRBV5-6 and TRBJ2-3, with D hard to call. Germline values: CDR1 SGHDT, CDR2 YYEEEE. CDR3 length equals 16 residues. The CDR3 DNA sequence: TGTGCCAGTAGCTTCACGCGACGGTACTGGGCAGATACGCAGTATTTT. Translated: CASSFTRRYWADTQYF.